The 22 T cell receptor beta chains presented below share a single source sample, sequenced in a study of PD-1 blockade in classical Hodgkin lymphoma (dated by TCRdb to about 2020). The time point label, read with the paper, signifies: cycle 2 day 1 (C2D1) of nivolumab. Every trial patient had relapsed following autologous stem cell transplantation, and prior brentuximab vedotin exposure was what differed among cohorts A, B and C. Library generation was performed with the immunoSEQ multiplex PCR assay. The immuneACCESS repertoire file appears here via TCRdb, limited to in-frame rearrangements. These files lack a portion of the clones; in checked studies, under half of the deficit traces to unresolved V genes, and the cause of the others is not known. This sample gives some 95,000 clones in total; 85% to 90% of them show up just once. The ten largest clones take up about 10% of the sample. The material was peripheral blood mononuclear cells (PBMCs), obtained before the second cycle of nivolumab. The receptors here all came from a human donor with classical Hodgkin lymphoma.

The chain combines TRBV5-4 with TRBJ2-7; 7 bases are a match to TRBD2. The V gene end was trimmed by 5 bases and the J gene end by 6 bases; junction bases not matched to a gene: 8. CDR1 is SGHNT and CDR2 is YYREEE in the germline V gene (reference sequence). This CDR3 is 13 amino acids long. The CDR3 loop reads CASRTITGGEQYF. CDR3 nucleotide sequence: TGTGCCAGCAGGACCATTACGGGAGGCGAGCAGTACTTC.

The V call is TRBV11-2, the J call TRBJ2-5; TRBD2 agrees at 10 bases. This CDR3 region has 18 residues. Germline assignment: CDR1 SGHAT and CDR2 FQNNGV. The J segment lost 1 base and the V segment lost 5 bases, leaving 13 bases of the junction unmatched. CDR3 coding DNA: TGTGCCAGCAGCCCGGCCGGGACTAGCGTGGTTGGCCAAGAGACCCAGTACTTC. This gives the protein CASSPAGTSVVGQETQYF.

This chain joins TRBV28 and TRBJ1-2; 8 bases fit TRBD1. Germline loops: CDR1 MDHEN, CDR2 SYDVKM. CDR3 length: 15 residues. The V segment lost 1 base and the J segment 5 bases; nucleotides outside the gene matches: 6. CDR3 sequence reads: CASSLSTGALYGYTF. The CDR3 DNA sequence: TGTGCCAGCAGTTTATCGACAGGGGCCCTTTATGGCTACACCTTC.

This clone was seen just once. The chain carries TRBV5-4 and TRBJ2-3, with 12 bases aligning to TRBD2. Trimming cost V 5 bases and J 0 bases; bases outside gene matches: 7. Germline CDR1 SGHNT, CDR2 YYREEE (reference sequence). The CDR3 totals 17 residues. CDR3 DNA: TGTGCCAGCAGACCGGGGACTAGCGGGCCCAGCACAGATACGCAGTATTTT. It yields the protein CASRPGTSGPSTDTQYF.

In its sample, this clone was seen once. The V call is TRBV10-3, the J call TRBJ2-1; D remains unclear. The CDR3 covers 13 residues. CDR1 and CDR2 from the germline V gene are ENHRY and SYGVKD. Between the trimmed V and J ends, which lost 4 bases and 2 bases, there was a span of 6 bases. The CDR3 region is CAISGEPYNEQFF. CDR3 nucleotide sequence: TGTGCCATCAGTGGCGAACCCTACAATGAGCAGTTCTTC.

This clone was found a few times. V is TRBV6-1 and J is TRBJ2-2; D call uncertain. Trimming left V 2 bases short and J 3 bases short, with 4 bases between. This CDR3 spans 13 amino acids. Per germline, CDR1 MNHNS and CDR2 SASEGT. The CDR3 is CASSEQHTGELFF. The CDR3 DNA is TGTGCCAGCAGTGAACAGCACACCGGGGAGCTGTTTTTT.

The CDR3 bases are TGTGCCAGCAGCGTAGGGAGGGCCAGCTCCTACAATGAGCAGTTCTTC. Translating it yields CASSVGRASSYNEQFF. V usage is TRBV9 and J usage is TRBJ2-1, with a weak D call TRBD2 (6 bases). In germline, CDR1 is SGDLS, CDR2 YYNGEE. The CDR3 is 16 residues long. V was shortened by 0 bases and J by 0 bases, with 10 bases between the two germline ends. Drawing the rest from reference TRBV9 and TRBJ2-1, the complete variable domain is DSGVTQTPKHLITATGQRVTLRCSPRSGDLSVYWYQQSLDQGLQFLIQYYNGEERAKGNILERFSAQQFPDLHSELNLSSLELGDSALYFCASSVGRASSYNEQFFGPGTRLTVL.

This clone was seen just once. The chain recombines TRBV5-5 with TRBJ1-2; 10 bases are a match to TRBD1. The CDR3 loop spans 19 amino acids. CDR1 and CDR2 (germline): SGHKS, YYEKEE (reference sequence). V was clipped by 0 bases and J by 0 bases; unmatched bases: 11. The chain's CDR3 is CASSLAPPLDRGPNYGYTF. CDR3 in DNA: TGTGCCAGCAGCTTGGCCCCACCACTCGACAGGGGGCCTAACTATGGCTACACCTTC.

The chain employs TRBV28 and TRBJ2-1; D is unresolved. The germline CDR1 and CDR2 sequences are MDHEN and SYDVKM. V lost 2 bases and J lost 0, with 8 bases in between. This CDR3 has 15 residues. The CDR3: CASSLETSSYNEQFF. CDR3 in DNA: TGTGCCAGCAGTTTAGAGACGAGCTCCTACAATGAGCAGTTCTTC.

The chain joins TRBV5-1 to TRBJ2-1; 14 bases align to TRBD2. Per germline, CDR1 SGHRS and CDR2 YFSETQ. V lost 3 bases and J lost 10; bases outside the gene matches: 0. The CDR3 is made up of 13 amino acids. This CDR3 reads CASSWTSGGEQFF. The DNA for the CDR3 is TGCGCCAGCAGCTGGACTAGCGGGGGGGAGCAGTTCTTC. Using reference TRBV5-1 and TRBJ2-1 for the parts outside the CDR3, the full variable domain is KAGVTQTPRYLIKTRGQQVTLSCSPISGHRSVSWYQQTPGQGLQFLFEYFSETQRNKGNFPGRFSGRQFSNSRSEMNVSTLELGDSALYLCASSWTSGGEQFFGPGTRLTVL.

The chain joins TRBV11-2 to TRBJ2-5; 15 bases fit TRBD2. V was clipped by 4 bases and J by 4 bases; unmatched bases: 10. Germline V lookup: CDR1 SGHAT, CDR2 FQNNGV. The CDR3 has 18 residues. CDR3 amino acids: CASSSGLAGGPVSETQYF. DNA for the CDR3: TGTGCCAGCAGCTCCGGACTAGCGGGAGGGCCGGTTTCAGAGACCCAGTACTTC.

The chain recombines TRBV28 with TRBJ2-7; D tentatively reads TRBD1 or TRBD2 (6 bases each). Trimming stripped 4 bases from V and 2 bases from J, with 9 bases between. Germline V lookup: CDR1 MDHEN, CDR2 SYDVKM. The CDR3 spans 13 residues. The CDR3, as DNA: TGTGCCAGCAGTTCGGGGGCGCCCTACGAGCAGTACTTC. Protein sequence: CASSSGAPYEQYF.

The chain has TRBV19 and TRBJ1-3; TRBD1 might be the D (5 bases). Germline assignment: CDR1 LNHDA and CDR2 SQIVND (reference sequence). The CDR3 has 14 amino acids. V was cut by 7 bases and J by 0 bases, with 10 bases left in between. CDR3 in DNA: TGTGCCAGTAATGATCAGGGCTCTGGAAACACCATATATTTT. Translating it yields CASNDQGSGNTIYF.

The chain joins TRBV9 to TRBJ2-7, with 7 bases aligning to TRBD1. CDR1 is SGDLS and CDR2 is YYNGEE in the germline V gene. CDR3 length: 14 amino acids. The V and J ends lost 4 bases and 2 bases, in that order; junction bases with no gene match: 6. The CDR3 protein is CASSKGTETYEQYF. The DNA of the CDR3 is TGTGCCAGCAGCAAAGGGACAGAAACCTACGAGCAGTACTTC. Complete variable domain (other parts from reference TRBV9 and TRBJ2-7): DSGVTQTPKHLITATGQRVTLRCSPRSGDLSVYWYQQSLDQGLQFLIQYYNGEERAKGNILERFSAQQFPDLHSELNLSSLELGDSALYFCASSKGTETYEQYFGPGTRLTVT.

The chain's CDR3 is CASSDLRVSYEQYF. The CDR3 DNA reads TGTGCCAGCAGTGACCTCAGGGTCTCCTACGAGCAGTACTTC. The V call is TRBV6-1, the J call TRBJ2-7, with TRBD1 as a possible D gene (5 bases). Trimming took 3 bases from V and 0 from J, leaving 9 bases between them. This CDR3 is 14 amino acids long. Germline CDR1 is MNHNS and CDR2 is SASEGT.

The chain has TRBV6-6 and TRBJ1-2; D possibly corresponds to TRBD1 (6 bases). Germline CDR1 reads MNHNY; CDR2 reads SVGAGI (reference sequence). The CDR3 is 12 residues long. The V end was cut by 10 bases, the J end by 3 bases, with 12 bases between. The CDR3 protein is CATMGGDYGYTF. The CDR3 DNA sequence: TGTGCCACCATGGGGGGCGACTATGGCTACACCTTC.

The chain has TRBV19 and TRBJ2-2, with D possibly matching TRBD2 (6 bases). There are 15 residues in the CDR3. Germline CDR1 reads LNHDA; CDR2 reads SQIVND (reference sequence). Deletions cut 5 bases from V and 5 bases from J, with 15 bases between. CDR3 protein: CASSPEAGRTGELFF. The CDR3 coding sequence is TGTGCCAGTAGTCCCGAGGCAGGGAGGACCGGGGAGCTGTTTTTT.

The V gene is TRBV28, the J gene TRBJ1-1, with TRBD1 identical over 7 bases. CDR3 length equals 17 residues. V was clipped by 2 bases and J by 0 bases; unmatched bases: 9. Per the germline V gene, CDR1 is MDHEN and CDR2 is SYDVKM. CDR3 protein: CASSLPYSGQMNTEAFF. DNA of the CDR3: TGTGCCAGCAGTTTACCCTACTCGGGACAGATGAACACTGAAGCTTTCTTT. The whole variable domain, filled in from reference TRBV28 and TRBJ1-1, reads DVKVTQSSRYLVKRTGEKVFLECVQDMDHENMFWYRQDPGLGLRLIYFSYDVKMKEKGDIPEGYSVSREKKERFSLILESASTNQTSMYLCASSLPYSGQMNTEAFFGQGTRLTVV.

This rearrangement joins TRBV2 to TRBJ2-7; D is uncertain. V gave up 6 bases and J gave up 4 bases, with 7 bases separating them. This CDR3 is built from 11 residues. Germline V lookup: CDR1 SNHLY, CDR2 FYNNEI. The CDR3 region is CASSPLYEQYF. In nucleotides, the CDR3 is TGTGCCAGCAGCCCATTATACGAGCAGTACTTC.

The sample holds one count of this clone. V is TRBV11-2 and J is TRBJ2-7, with 8 bases aligning to TRBD2. The CDR3 is 15 residues long. V lost 1 base and J lost 3; bases outside the gene matches: 5. Germline loops: CDR1 SGHAT, CDR2 FQNNGV. The CDR3 loop reads CASSLVGLAIYEQYF. DNA of the CDR3: TGTGCCAGCAGCTTAGTTGGACTAGCAATCTACGAGCAGTACTTC.

This chain links TRBV15 with TRBJ2-3; D ambiguous. This CDR3 region has 11 residues. V was clipped by 6 bases and J by 7 bases, with 8 bases between them. The germline gives CDR1 LNHNV, CDR2 YYDKDF (reference sequence). CDR3: CATSRTNTQYF. CDR3 DNA: TGTGCCACCAGTAGAACAAATACGCAGTATTTT.

This chain links TRBV14 with TRBJ2-3, with unresolved D. CDR3 length equals 11 residues. CDR1 is SGHDN, CDR2 FVKESK, per germline. Trimming left V 3 bases short and J 8 bases short, with 6 bases between. CDR3 amino acids: CASSHKSTQYF. CDR3 bases: TGTGCCAGCAGCCACAAAAGTACGCAGTATTTT. Full variable domain (outside the CDR3, taken from reference TRBV14 and TRBJ2-3): EAGVTQFPSHSVIEKGQTVTLRCDPISGHDNLYWYRRVMGKEIKFLLHFVKESKQDESGMPNNRFLAERTGGTYSTLKVQPAELEDSGVYFCASSHKSTQYFGPGTRLTVL.